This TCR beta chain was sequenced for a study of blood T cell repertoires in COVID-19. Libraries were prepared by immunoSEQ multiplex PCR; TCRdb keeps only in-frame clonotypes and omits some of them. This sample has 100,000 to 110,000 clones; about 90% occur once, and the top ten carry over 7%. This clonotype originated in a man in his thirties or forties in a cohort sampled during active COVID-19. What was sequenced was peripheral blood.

The CDR3 DNA sequence: TGCGCCAGCAGACCGGATCCAGGTCGACTGAACACTGAAGCTTTCTTT. It encodes CASRPDPGRLNTEAFF. This chain links TRBV5-1 with TRBJ1-1; D is unresolved. V was clipped by 5 bases and J by 0 bases, with 17 bases between them. Germline values: CDR1 SGHRS, CDR2 YFSETQ. The CDR3 extends over 16 amino acids.